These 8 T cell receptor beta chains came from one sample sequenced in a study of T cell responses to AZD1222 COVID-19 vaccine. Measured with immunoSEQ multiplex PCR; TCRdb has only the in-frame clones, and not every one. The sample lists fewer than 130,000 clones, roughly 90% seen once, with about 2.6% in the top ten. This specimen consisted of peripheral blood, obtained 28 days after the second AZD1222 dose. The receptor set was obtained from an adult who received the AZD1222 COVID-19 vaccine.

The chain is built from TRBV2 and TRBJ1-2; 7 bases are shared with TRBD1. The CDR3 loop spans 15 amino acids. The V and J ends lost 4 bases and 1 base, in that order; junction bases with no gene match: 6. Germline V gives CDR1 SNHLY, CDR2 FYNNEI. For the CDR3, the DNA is TGTGCCAGCAGTGGGGGGCAGGGGGGTAACTATGGCTACACCTTC. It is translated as CASSGGQGGNYGYTF.

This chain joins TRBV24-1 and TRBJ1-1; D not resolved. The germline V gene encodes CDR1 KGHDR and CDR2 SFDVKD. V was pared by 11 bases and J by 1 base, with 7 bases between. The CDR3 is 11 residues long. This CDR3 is CAKDGNTEAFF. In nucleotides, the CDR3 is TGTGCCAAGGACGGGAACACTGAAGCTTTCTTT.

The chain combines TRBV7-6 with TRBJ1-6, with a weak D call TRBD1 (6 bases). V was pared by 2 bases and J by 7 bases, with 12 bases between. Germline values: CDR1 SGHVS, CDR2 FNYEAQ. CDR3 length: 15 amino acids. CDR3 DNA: TGTGCCAGCAGCTTAAGGACAGCGGAAAATTCACCCCTCCACTTT. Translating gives CASSLRTAENSPLHF.

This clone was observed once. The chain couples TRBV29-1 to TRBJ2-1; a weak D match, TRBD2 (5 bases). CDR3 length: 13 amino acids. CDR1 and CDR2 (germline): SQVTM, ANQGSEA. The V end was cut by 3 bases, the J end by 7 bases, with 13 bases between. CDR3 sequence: CSVDPSYGNEQFF. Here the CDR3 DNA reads TGCAGCGTTGATCCTAGCTATGGGAATGAGCAGTTCTTC.

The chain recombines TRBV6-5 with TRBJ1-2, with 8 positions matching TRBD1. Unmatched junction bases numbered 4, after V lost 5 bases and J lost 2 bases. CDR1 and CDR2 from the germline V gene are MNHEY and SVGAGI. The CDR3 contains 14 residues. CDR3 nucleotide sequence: TGTGCCAGCAGTCGGACAGGGCCCAACTATGGCTACACCTTC. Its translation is CASSRTGPNYGYTF.

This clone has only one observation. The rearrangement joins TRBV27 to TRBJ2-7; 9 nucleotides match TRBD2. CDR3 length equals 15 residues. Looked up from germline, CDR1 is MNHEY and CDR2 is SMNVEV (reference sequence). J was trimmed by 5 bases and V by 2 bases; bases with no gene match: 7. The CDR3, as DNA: TGTGCCAGCAGTTTAGGGCCGGGACTAGCCAACGAGCAGTACTTC. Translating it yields CASSLGPGLANEQYF.

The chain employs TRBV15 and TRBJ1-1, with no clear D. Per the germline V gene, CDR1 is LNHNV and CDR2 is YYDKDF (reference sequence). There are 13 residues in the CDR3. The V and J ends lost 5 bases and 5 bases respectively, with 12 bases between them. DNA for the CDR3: TGTGCCACCAGCCAGACGGGGTGGACTGAAGCTTTCTTT. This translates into CATSQTGWTEAFF.

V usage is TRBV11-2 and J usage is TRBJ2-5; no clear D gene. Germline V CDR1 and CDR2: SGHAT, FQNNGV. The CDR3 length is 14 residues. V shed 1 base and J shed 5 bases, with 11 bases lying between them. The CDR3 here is CASSLGTVGETQYF. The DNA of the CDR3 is TGTGCCAGCAGCTTAGGGACGGTTGGGGAGACCCAGTACTTC.